The rows below give T cell receptor beta chains drawn from one sample of a study of radiotherapy plus CTLA-4 blockade in lung cancer. Profiling relied on immunoSEQ multiplex PCR, and the TCRdb table lists in-frame clones only, not all of them. The repertoire holds around 38,000 clones, with 70% to 90% as singletons. The source was peripheral blood, collected from a patient treated with radiotherapy plus ipilimumab. The source is a human donor with non-small cell lung cancer whose response to radiotherapy plus ipilimumab could not be evaluated. Each CDR3 is given with its conserved first and last residue. D genes are given only for firm matches. Clone size appears in some rows only: once, few, many, or a class for an expanded clone.

D	V	length	J	size	DNA	CDR3
NA	TRBV5-4	15	TRBJ1-1	NA	TGTGCCAGCAGTCCCGGACAGCGATTGAACACTGAAGCTTTCTTT	CASSPGQRLNTEAFF
TRBD1	TRBV2	16	TRBJ2-3	NA	TGTGCCAGCTTCTCCCGGACAGGGGTCAACACAGATACGCAGTATTTT	CASFSRTGVNTDTQYF
NA	TRBV9	15	TRBJ2-7	NA	TGTGCCAGCAGCGCCTCTGCTGGTGGGGCCAACGAGCAGTACTTC	CASSASAGGANEQYF
NA	TRBV7-8	14	TRBJ2-5	NA	TGTGCCAGCAGCTTAAGTGGGGCCCGGGAGACCCAGTACTTC	CASSLSGARETQYF
NA	TRBV6-1	16	TRBJ1-4	NA	TGTGCCAGCAGTGAAGCGTCGAGGGAGCGGCCTCGAAAACTGTTTTTT	CASSEASRERPRKLFF
TRBD1	TRBV7-2	17	TRBJ1-2	NA	TGTGCCAGCAGTTCCCCCCGGGACAGGAGGGAAAACTATGGCTACACCTTC	CASSSPRDRRENYGYTF
NA	TRBV11-1	13	TRBJ1-1	NA	TGTGCCAGCAGCCTACCACAGTTCACTGAAGCTTTCTTT	CASSLPQFTEAFF
TRBD1	TRBV25-1	12	TRBJ1-2	NA	TGTGCCAGCAGCCGGGACAGAGGAGGCTACACCTTC	CASSRDRGGYTF
TRBD1	TRBV7-9	13	TRBJ1-5	NA	TGTGCCAGCAGTCCGACAGGGAATCAGCCCCAGCATTTT	CASSPTGNQPQHF
TRBD1	TRBV27	19	TRBJ2-5	NA	TGTGCCAGCAGTTTACTACCCCCCATGGACAGGGCCGAGGGGGAGACCCAGTACTTC	CASSLLPPMDRAEGETQYF
TRBD1	TRBV10-3	13	TRBJ1-1	once	TGTGCCATCAATGGACAGGGGAACACTGAAGCTTTCTTT	CAINGQGNTEAFF
TRBD2	TRBV11-2	15	TRBJ2-1	NA	TGTGCCAGCAGCTCGCCGGGACTAGAGGTGGTTGAGCAGTTCTTC	CASSSPGLEVVEQFF
TRBD2	TRBV28	15	TRBJ2-1	few	TGTGCCAGCAGTTTACAACCGGGACTAGACAATGAGCAGTTCTTC	CASSLQPGLDNEQFF
NA	TRBV11-2	17	TRBJ2-1	NA	TGTGCCAGCAGCCCCGGGGGGGGACAGATCACCTACAATGAGCAGTTCTTC	CASSPGGGQITYNEQFF
NA	TRBV25-1	12	TRBJ1-2	NA	TGTGCCAGCAGTGAATATACAGATGGCTACACCTTC	CASSEYTDGYTF
NA	TRBV5-6	13	TRBJ1-1	NA	TGTGCCAGCAGCTCGCAGGGAAAGGGTGAAGCTTTCTTT	CASSSQGKGEAFF
NA	TRBV18	14	TRBJ2-7	once	TGTGCCAGCTCACCGCCGACAGGCTCCTACGAGCAGTACTTC	CASSPPTGSYEQYF
NA	TRBV28	11	TRBJ2-7	NA	TGTGCCAGCAGTCTCCCCCCCGAGCAGTACTTC	CASSLPPEQYF
TRBD1	TRBV19	13	TRBJ2-3	NA	TGTGCCAGTAAGCAGGGGGCGACAGATACGCAGTATTTT	CASKQGATDTQYF
TRBD2	TRBV7-2	13	TRBJ2-5	few	TGTGCCAGCAGTGTCACGACTAGCGAGACCCAGTACTTC	CASSVTTSETQYF
NA	TRBV9	13	TRBJ1-1	NA	TGTGCCAGCAGCGTAGAGGGGGTGACTGAAGCTTTCTTT	CASSVEGVTEAFF
NA	TRBV5-1	10	TRBJ1-6	NA	TGCGCCTTTGGGGCCTCACCCCTCCACTTT	CAFGASPLHF
NA	TRBV6-1	15	TRBJ2-7	NA	TGTGCCAGCAGCGCCCTAGGGACTCCTTGGGACGAGCAGTACTTC	CASSALGTPWDEQYF
TRBD1	TRBV10-1	18	TRBJ1-1	few	TGCGCCAGCAGTGAGTCCGGACTCAGGGGGCAGGTGAACACTGAAGCTTTCTTT	CASSESGLRGQVNTEAFF
NA	TRBV5-5	15	TRBJ1-1	NA	TGTGCCAGCAGCTTGGATTCGGTCCGGGGCACTGAAGCTTTCTTT	CASSLDSVRGTEAFF
TRBD1	TRBV5-4	15	TRBJ2-7	NA	TGTGCCAGCAGCTTCCGGGACAGGGGTTCCTACGAGCAGTACTTC	CASSFRDRGSYEQYF
NA	TRBV28	13	TRBJ2-3	NA	TGTGCCAGCAGTACTTACAGGGCAGATACGCAGTATTTT	CASSTYRADTQYF
NA	TRBV7-9	16	TRBJ2-5	NA	TGTGCCAGCAGCCCCAGCGGGACAGGAGAACAAGAGACCCAGTACTTC	CASSPSGTGEQETQYF
NA	TRBV15	18	TRBJ2-7	NA	TGTGCCACCAGCAGAGATTCCGGGGGACGCTCCGCTGCCTACGAGCAGTACTTC	CATSRDSGGRSAAYEQYF
NA	TRBV4-2	15	TRBJ2-5	NA	TGTGCCAGCAGCCAAGATGCGCAGGGAAGACGGACCCAGTACTTC	CASSQDAQGRRTQYF
TRBD1	TRBV5-1	15	TRBJ1-5	NA	TGCGCCAGCAGCTTGGGGACAGGGGGGCATCAGCCCCAGCATTTT	CASSLGTGGHQPQHF
TRBD2	TRBV4-3	21	TRBJ2-3	once	TGCGCCAGCAGCCAAGACGACAGGTGGGACCCACTAGCGGGCCGTCCAGATACGCAGTATTTT	CASSQDDRWDPLAGRPDTQYF
TRBD2	TRBV4-1	18	TRBJ2-1	NA	TGCGCCAGCAGCCAAGGTCGACTAGCGGGAGCCCCCTACAATGAGCAGTTCTTC	CASSQGRLAGAPYNEQFF
NA	TRBV28	16	TRBJ1-2	NA	TGTGCCAGCAGTATCATCCGAATGGCCTTTAACTATGGCTACACCTTC	CASSIIRMAFNYGYTF
NA	TRBV5-1	16	TRBJ2-3	NA	TGCGCCAGCGGCCCCCTGTGGCCCTGGCACATTGATACGCAGTATTTT	CASGPLWPWHIDTQYF
TRBD1	TRBV4-3	13	TRBJ1-1	few	TGCGCCAGCAGCCGGGTAGGACAGGGGCGGGCTTTCTTT	CASSRVGQGRAFF
NA	TRBV7-9	13	TRBJ1-1	NA	TGTGCCAGCATCAGGACAGTAAACACTGAAGCTTTCTTT	CASIRTVNTEAFF
NA	TRBV28	12	TRBJ2-7	NA	TGTGCCAGCAGTTTGGTGCAGTACGAGCAGTACTTC	CASSLVQYEQYF
TRBD2	TRBV6-5	13	TRBJ2-4	NA	TGTGCCAGCAGTGAAGGGAGGGGAGACATTCAGTACTTC	CASSEGRGDIQYF
TRBD2	TRBV13	15	TRBJ2-1	NA	TGTGCCAGCAGCTTGGGACTAACTTATGGGGATGAGCAGTTCTTC	CASSLGLTYGDEQFF
TRBD1	TRBV9	15	TRBJ1-4	NA	TGTGCCAGCAGCGTAGAGGGACAGGGCCGCGAAAAACTGTTTTTT	CASSVEGQGREKLFF
NA	TRBV2	18	TRBJ2-2	few	TGTGCCTCCGACACCGATAGAGAGCGGCCGACGAACACCGGGGAGCTGTTTTTT	CASDTDRERPTNTGELFF
TRBD2	TRBV4-2	18	TRBJ2-5	NA	TGTGCCAGCAGCCAAGGTCCGACTAGCGGGGGACGGCAAGAGACCCAGTACTTC	CASSQGPTSGGRQETQYF